These T cell receptor beta chains were read from a single sample in a study of blood T cell repertoires in COVID-19. Profiled with immunoSEQ multiplex PCR; TCRdb holds only in-frame clones, not every one. The sample consists of about 220,000 clones, around nine tenths of them appearing once. Sequencing was performed on PBMCs or T cells enriched from blood (not recorded which). The receptors were sampled from a woman aged 45-65 years with acute COVID-19. CDR3s include the opening cysteine and the closing phenylalanine or tryptophan. The order of the fields is V gene, J gene, D gene, clone size, CDR3 DNA, CDR3 protein. D genes are given only for firm matches. Expanded clones get a size class; other rows say once, few or many, or leave the size out.

TRBV28	TRBJ2-2	NA	NA	TGTGCCAGCAGCCCTCCAATCCACAACGGGGAGCTGTTTTTT	CASSPPIHNGELFF
TRBV5-4	TRBJ2-1	TRBD2	few	TGTGCCAGCAGTGAAGGACTAGCGGGGTACAATGAGCAGTTCTTC	CASSEGLAGYNEQFF
TRBV7-2	TRBJ2-7	TRBD1	NA	TGTGCCAGCAGCCTAGGGTTAGGCAGGGGGATCGAGCAGTACTTC	CASSLGLGRGIEQYF
TRBV24-1	TRBJ2-1	TRBD2	NA	TGTGCCACCAGTGATCCTGGACTAGCGAGCACCTACAATGAGCAGTTCTTC	CATSDPGLASTYNEQFF
TRBV7-9	TRBJ2-7	TRBD2	NA	TGTGCCAGCAGCTTAGATGGCGGGAGAGGTGAGCAGTACTTC	CASSLDGGRGEQYF
TRBV5-1	TRBJ2-1	TRBD2	NA	TGCGCCAGCGCGAGGCTAGCGGAATACAATGAGCAGTTCTTC	CASARLAEYNEQFF
TRBV7-3	TRBJ1-2	NA	NA	TGTGCCAGCAGCTCCCAAGAGGCGGACTATGGCTACACCTTC	CASSSQEADYGYTF
TRBV4-2	TRBJ1-4	TRBD1	once	TGTGCCAGCAGCCCGAGGACAGGAGCAACTAATGAAAAACTGTTTTTT	CASSPRTGATNEKLFF
TRBV7-9	TRBJ2-7	NA	NA	TGTGCCAGCAGCGCCTCAAGGACAGTGCATGAGCAGTACTTC	CASSASRTVHEQYF
TRBV7-3	TRBJ2-1	NA	NA	TGTGCCAGCAGCCCGAGTAAGGGGAATGAGCAGTTCTTC	CASSPSKGNEQFF
TRBV27	TRBJ1-5	NA	NA	TGTGCCAGCAGTTTACGGGGAAACAATCAGCCCCAGCATTTT	CASSLRGNNQPQHF
TRBV2	TRBJ2-7	NA	NA	TGTGCCAGCAGTGGACAAAGCTACGAGCAGTACTTC	CASSGQSYEQYF
TRBV19	TRBJ1-3	NA	once	TGTGCCAGTATCCCAGGGTACGTTTCTGGAAACACCATATATTTT	CASIPGYVSGNTIYF
TRBV18	TRBJ1-1	NA	NA	TGTGCCAGCTCACTTAACGGGGGGGGAACGGACACTGAAGCTTTCTTT	CASSLNGGGTDTEAFF
TRBV6-6	TRBJ2-7	TRBD1	NA	TGTGCCAGCAGTTACAGCGACAGGGACAACTCCTACGAGCAGTACTTC	CASSYSDRDNSYEQYF
TRBV7-3	TRBJ2-3	TRBD2	NA	TGTGCCAGCAGCTTAAACGGGCTAGCGGGAGTCTCAGATACGCAGTATTTT	CASSLNGLAGVSDTQYF
TRBV5-5	TRBJ1-1	NA	NA	TGTGCCAGCAGCTTGGGAGTCATGAACACTGAAGCTTTCTTT	CASSLGVMNTEAFF
TRBV28	TRBJ1-6	TRBD1	NA	TGTGCCAGCAGCCAGGGACAGAGCAATTCACCCCTCCACTTT	CASSQGQSNSPLHF
TRBV7-8	TRBJ2-4	NA	NA	TGTGCCAGCAGCTTTTCAGGGTGGGAAAACATTCAGTACTTC	CASSFSGWENIQYF
TRBV7-5	TRBJ2-1	NA	once	TGTGCCAGAAGCTCTAAGACAGGGAACTACAATGAGCAGTTCTTC	CARSSKTGNYNEQFF
TRBV3-1/TRBV3-2	TRBJ1-1	NA	NA	TGTGCCAGCAGCCCCCGGGACAAAATGAACACTGAAGCTTTCTTT	CASSPRDKMNTEAFF
TRBV4-1	TRBJ2-3	TRBD1	NA	TGCGCCAGCAGCCGGGACAGGGGGGCTAGCACAGATACGCAGTATTTT	CASSRDRGASTDTQYF
TRBV12-3/TRBV12-4	TRBJ1-1	NA	NA	TGTGCCAGCAGTTTCCGGGAAAACACTGAAGCTTTCTTT	CASSFRENTEAFF
TRBV3-1/TRBV3-2	TRBJ2-1	TRBD1	NA	TGTGCCAGCAGCCAAGAGTCAGGACAGGGGGTAAATGAGCAGTTCTTC	CASSQESGQGVNEQFF
TRBV11-2	TRBJ2-1	TRBD1	NA	TGTGCCAGCAGCGGAGGACAGGGGGCTTTGGCCGATGAGCAGTTCTTC	CASSGGQGALADEQFF
TRBV12-3/TRBV12-4	TRBJ2-5	NA	once	TGTGCCAGCAGCCACGCGGGTGAAGAGACCCAGTACTTC	CASSHAGEETQYF
TRBV30	TRBJ1-2	TRBD1	few	TGTGCCTGGAGTAAAGGGGGCTATGATGGCTACACCTTC	CAWSKGGYDGYTF
TRBV6-2/TRBV6-3	TRBJ2-7	TRBD2	NA	TGTGCCAGCAGTATCGGGGGGAGCTCCTACGAGCAGTACTTC	CASSIGGSSYEQYF
TRBV3-1/TRBV3-2	TRBJ1-5	NA	few	TGTGCCAGCAGCCAAATAGCGGATCAGCCCCAGCATTTT	CASSQIADQPQHF
TRBV19	TRBJ1-5	TRBD1	few	TGTGCCAGTACTTCTCAGACAGGGACGGGGCAGCCCCAGCATTTT	CASTSQTGTGQPQHF
TRBV5-1	TRBJ1-1	TRBD1	NA	TGCGCCAACGGACAGGACCCAATGAACACTGAAGCTTTCTTT	CANGQDPMNTEAFF
TRBV20-1	TRBJ1-4	NA	NA	TGCAGTGCTAGTCCTGAGGGTGGACAACTGTTTTTT	CSASPEGGQLFF
TRBV5-1	TRBJ2-7	TRBD1	NA	TGCGCCAGCCGGCCGGGACAGGGGTACCACGAGCAGTACTTC	CASRPGQGYHEQYF
TRBV18	TRBJ1-5	TRBD1	NA	TGTGCCAGCTCGAGGACAGGGGGCAATCAGCCCCAGCATTTT	CASSRTGGNQPQHF
TRBV9	TRBJ2-1	TRBD2	once	TGTGCCAGCAGCCCTTCAGCGGGAGCGGGCCATGAGCAGTTCTTC	CASSPSAGAGHEQFF
TRBV7-3	TRBJ1-5	NA	NA	TGTGCCAGCAGCTTAGAGAGGGATCAGCCCCAGCATTTT	CASSLERDQPQHF
TRBV2	TRBJ2-5	NA	once	TGTGCCAGCAGTGAAGCGGTGGTGGCCCAAGAGACCCAGTACTTC	CASSEAVVAQETQYF
TRBV2	TRBJ1-3	TRBD1	NA	TGTGCCAGCAGGGGGGCAGGGGGCTCTGGAAACACCATATATTTT	CASRGAGGSGNTIYF
TRBV25-1	TRBJ1-5	TRBD1	NA	TGTGCCAGCAGTGATTCACAGGGGTTCCAGCCCCAGCATTTT	CASSDSQGFQPQHF
TRBV2	TRBJ1-6	TRBD1	NA	TGTGCCAGCAGTGACAGACAGGGGTTCTATAATTCACCCCTCCACTTT	CASSDRQGFYNSPLHF
TRBV9	TRBJ1-4	NA	NA	TGTGCCAGCAGCGTTGGCATGAGTCTCGGACAGTTTAATGAAAAACTGTTTTTT	CASSVGMSLGQFNEKLFF
TRBV3-1/TRBV3-2	TRBJ2-3	NA	NA	TGTGCCAGCAGCCAAGTCCAGGGGGAGGCAGATACGCAGTATTTT	CASSQVQGEADTQYF
TRBV7-8	TRBJ1-2	TRBD1	NA	TGTGCCAGCAGCTCCAACAGGGGGCAAGGGAATGGCTACACCTTC	CASSSNRGQGNGYTF
TRBV27	TRBJ2-7	TRBD1	NA	TGTGCCAGCAGTCCCTCGACAGGGGACGAGCAGTACTTC	CASSPSTGDEQYF
TRBV6-5	TRBJ1-1	NA	once	TGTGCCAGCAGTTGGGAGGGGCTGAACACTGAAGCTTTCTTT	CASSWEGLNTEAFF
TRBV29-1	TRBJ2-7	NA	NA	TGCAGCGTTGGAGGACAGTCCCCCTACGAGCAGTACTTC	CSVGGQSPYEQYF
TRBV11-2	TRBJ2-7	TRBD1	NA	TGTGCCAGCAGCCCCGGACCGGGACAGGGCTACGAGCAGTACTTC	CASSPGPGQGYEQYF
TRBV15	TRBJ2-5	NA	NA	TGTGCCACCAGCAGAGATATGGAGGCAGAGACCCAGTACTTC	CATSRDMEAETQYF
TRBV5-1	TRBJ2-1	TRBD2	NA	TGCGCCAGCAGCCGTCTAGCGGGAGGAAAAGCCAATGAGCAGTTCTTC	CASSRLAGGKANEQFF
TRBV6-2/TRBV6-3	TRBJ1-2	NA	NA	TGTGCCAGCAGTTACCGACAGGAAAACTATGGCTACACCTTC	CASSYRQENYGYTF
TRBV7-2	TRBJ2-3	NA	NA	TGTGCCAGCAGGCCAACAGGTGATACGCAGTATTTT	CASRPTGDTQYF
TRBV4-2	TRBJ2-2	TRBD2	NA	TGTGCCAGCAGCCAGGCCAGCGGGAGCGGGGAGCTGTTTTTT	CASSQASGSGELFF
TRBV4-1	TRBJ1-2	NA	NA	TGCGCCAGCATCGGACAACTCCCAAGTGGCTATGGCTACACCTTC	CASIGQLPSGYGYTF
TRBV6-5	TRBJ2-1	TRBD2	once	TGTGCCAGCTCCGGGACTAGCAAAATAAAGCAGTTCTTC	CASSGTSKIKQFF
TRBV5-1	TRBJ2-2	TRBD1	NA	TGCGCCAGCAGCCATCGACAGGGCGGGGAGCTGTTTTTT	CASSHRQGGELFF